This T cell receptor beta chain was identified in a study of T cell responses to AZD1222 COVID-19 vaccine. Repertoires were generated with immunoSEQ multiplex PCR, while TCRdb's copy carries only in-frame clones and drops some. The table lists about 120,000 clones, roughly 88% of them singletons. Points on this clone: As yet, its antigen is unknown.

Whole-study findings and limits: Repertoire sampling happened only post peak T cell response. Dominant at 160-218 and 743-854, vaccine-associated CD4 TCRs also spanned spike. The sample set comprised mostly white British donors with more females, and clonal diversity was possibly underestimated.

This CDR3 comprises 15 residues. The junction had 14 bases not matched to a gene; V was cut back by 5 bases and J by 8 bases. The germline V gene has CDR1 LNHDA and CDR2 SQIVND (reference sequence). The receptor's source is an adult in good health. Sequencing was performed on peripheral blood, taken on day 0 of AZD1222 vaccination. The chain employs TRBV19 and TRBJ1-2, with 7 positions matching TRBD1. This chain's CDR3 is CASSAPGGINPGYTF. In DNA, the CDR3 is TGTGCCAGTAGTGCCCCAGGGGGAATTAATCCCGGCTACACCTTC.